This T cell receptor (beta chain) was documented in a study of blood T cell repertoires in COVID-19. CDR3 size: 13 residues. V was pared by 1 base and J by 8 bases, with 9 bases between. CDR1 and CDR2 from the germline V gene are KGHSH and LQKENI. TCRdb's table, derived via immunoSEQ multiplex PCR, lists solely in-frame clones and lacks some. The top ten hold about 2.2% of the sample, which has hundreds of thousands of clones, roughly nine tenths seen once. This clonotype was obtained from a woman younger than 30 who had recovered from COVID-19. V and J are TRBV18 and TRBJ1-3; unclear D gene. Source material: PBMCs or T cells enriched from blood (not recorded which). CDR3 nucleotide sequence: TGTGCCAGCTCACCACGAGGCGCGGACACCATATATTTT. Translation: CASSPRGADTIYF.